One TCR beta chain is described in this entry. Germline CDR1 is LNHDA and CDR2 is SQIVND (reference sequence). V was shortened by 3 bases and J by 9 bases, with 18 bases between the two germline ends. This CDR3 comprises 15 residues. RNA totalling roughly 0.5 to 1 ug underwent reverse transcription with random hexamers. A multiplex approach, immunoSEQ multiplex PCR, amplified TCR beta CDR3 across 54 Vbeta and 13 Jbeta. TCRdb reprocessed the immunoSEQ multiplex PCR reads via MiXCR and lists one record per CDR3 protein. The sample has 150,000 to 200,000 distinct CDR3 sequences; roughly 94% are singletons. From blood CD8+ and CD4+ T cells, the TCR beta chain was sequenced. The patients who served as multiple sclerosis controls were treatment-naive and had stable or active relapsing-remitting disease that fulfilled the revised McDonald criteria. This entry comes from a study of CD8 T cells in Susac syndrome.

This rearrangement joins TRBV19 to TRBJ1-5; a possible D gene is TRBD1 (6 bases). The specimen was CD4+ T cells from PBMCs. The receptor comes from a human donor with multiple sclerosis. CDR3 sequence: CASSISRGAGWPQHF. The CDR3 DNA reads TGTGCCAGTAGTATTAGTAGGGGGGCCGGCTGGCCCCAGCATTTT.